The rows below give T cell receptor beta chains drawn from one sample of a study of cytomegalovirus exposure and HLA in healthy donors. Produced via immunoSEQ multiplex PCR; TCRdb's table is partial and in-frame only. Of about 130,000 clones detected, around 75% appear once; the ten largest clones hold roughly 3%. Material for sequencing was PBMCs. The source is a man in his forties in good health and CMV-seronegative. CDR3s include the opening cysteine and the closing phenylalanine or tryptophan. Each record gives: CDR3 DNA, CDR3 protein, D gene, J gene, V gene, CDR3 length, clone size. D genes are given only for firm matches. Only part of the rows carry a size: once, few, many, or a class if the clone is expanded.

cdr3_nt: TGTGCCAGCAGCGTAACCGGGACAGAGTACGAGCAGTACTTC; cdr3_aa: CASSVTGTEYEQYF; d_call: TRBD1; j_call: TRBJ2-7; v_call: TRBV9; cdr3_length: 14; clone_size: .
cdr3_nt: TGTGCCAGCAGCCCGGCGGGCTCCTACGAGCAGTACTTC; cdr3_aa: CASSPAGSYEQYF; d_call: .; j_call: TRBJ2-7; v_call: TRBV7-9; cdr3_length: 13; clone_size: .
cdr3_nt: TGTGCCAGTAGGCGGACTCCAATGGACACTGAAGCTTTCTTT; cdr3_aa: CASRRTPMDTEAFF; d_call: .; j_call: TRBJ1-1; v_call: TRBV19; cdr3_length: 14; clone_size: once
cdr3_nt: TGTGCCTGGAGCGGTTCTCGGAGCTCCTATAATTCACCCCTCCACTTT; cdr3_aa: CAWSGSRSSYNSPLHF; d_call: .; j_call: TRBJ1-6; v_call: TRBV30; cdr3_length: 16; clone_size: .
cdr3_nt: TGTGCCAGAAACACAGGGGACTCTGGAAACACCATATATTTT; cdr3_aa: CARNTGDSGNTIYF; d_call: TRBD1; j_call: TRBJ1-3; v_call: TRBV2; cdr3_length: 14; clone_size: few
cdr3_nt: TGTGCCAGCAGCTTACGCGCAGGATCCTACAATGAGCAGTTCTTC; cdr3_aa: CASSLRAGSYNEQFF; d_call: .; j_call: TRBJ2-1; v_call: TRBV13; cdr3_length: 15; clone_size: .
cdr3_nt: TGCGCCAGCGCCAGACAGGGGCAGAATGAAAAACTGTTTTTT; cdr3_aa: CASARQGQNEKLFF; d_call: TRBD1; j_call: TRBJ1-4; v_call: TRBV4-3; cdr3_length: 14; clone_size: .
cdr3_nt: TGTGCCAGCATTCTGACAGGGACCGGGGAGCTGTTTTTT; cdr3_aa: CASILTGTGELFF; d_call: TRBD1; j_call: TRBJ2-2; v_call: TRBV6-6; cdr3_length: 13; clone_size: .
cdr3_nt: TGTGCCAGCAGCGGACAGGGTTCCAATAATTCACCCCTCCACTTT; cdr3_aa: CASSGQGSNNSPLHF; d_call: TRBD1; j_call: TRBJ1-6; v_call: TRBV7-2; cdr3_length: 15; clone_size: .
cdr3_nt: TGTGAGGCGCGAAGCGGGGGGTACGAGCAGTACTTC; cdr3_aa: CEARSGGYEQYF; d_call: TRBD2; j_call: TRBJ2-7; v_call: TRBV27; cdr3_length: 12; clone_size: .
cdr3_nt: TGTGCCAGCAGCTTGCTTTCGGGGGACAATCAGCCCCAGCATTTT; cdr3_aa: CASSLLSGDNQPQHF; d_call: .; j_call: TRBJ1-5; v_call: TRBV5-8; cdr3_length: 15; clone_size: .
cdr3_nt: TGTGCCAGCAGCTTCGGACAGGGGCAAGAGACCCAGTACTTC; cdr3_aa: CASSFGQGQETQYF; d_call: TRBD1; j_call: TRBJ2-5; v_call: TRBV7-6; cdr3_length: 14; clone_size: .
cdr3_nt: TGTGCTAGTGGCTTATCTGACAGCTACGAGCAGTACTTC; cdr3_aa: CASGLSDSYEQYF; d_call: .; j_call: TRBJ2-7; v_call: TRBV12-5; cdr3_length: 13; clone_size: .
cdr3_nt: TGCGCCAGCAGCTTGAAAGGTAGCGACTCCTACAATGAGCAGTTCTTC; cdr3_aa: CASSLKGSDSYNEQFF; d_call: .; j_call: TRBJ2-1; v_call: TRBV5-1; cdr3_length: 16; clone_size: once
cdr3_nt: TGTGCCAGCAGCTTGAAGTCGGGTGCGGGGAACGAGCAGTACTTC; cdr3_aa: CASSLKSGAGNEQYF; d_call: .; j_call: TRBJ2-7; v_call: TRBV7-9; cdr3_length: 15; clone_size: .
cdr3_nt: TGCGCCAGCAGATTACGGGAGGGGAACTATGGCTACACCTTC; cdr3_aa: CASRLREGNYGYTF; d_call: .; j_call: TRBJ1-2; v_call: TRBV5-1; cdr3_length: 14; clone_size: .
cdr3_nt: TGTGCCAGCAGCTTAAACCCTACAGGGATGGGTCAGCCCCAGCATTTT; cdr3_aa: CASSLNPTGMGQPQHF; d_call: .; j_call: TRBJ1-5; v_call: TRBV7-3; cdr3_length: 16; clone_size: .
cdr3_nt: TGTGCCAGCAGCCCTACTACAGGGGACTTCAAACATTTT; cdr3_aa: CASSPTTGDFKHF; d_call: TRBD1; j_call: TRBJ1-5; v_call: TRBV6-5; cdr3_length: 13; clone_size: .
cdr3_nt: TGTGCCAGCAGCTTTCCCGACTCCGGGACAGGGAGAGGCTACACCTTC; cdr3_aa: CASSFPDSGTGRGYTF; d_call: TRBD1; j_call: TRBJ1-2; v_call: TRBV5-4; cdr3_length: 16; clone_size: few
cdr3_nt: TGTGCCAGCAGTGAATACGCCGGGGCAGGGGACACTGAAGCTTTCTTT; cdr3_aa: CASSEYAGAGDTEAFF; d_call: .; j_call: TRBJ1-1; v_call: TRBV25-1; cdr3_length: 16; clone_size: .
cdr3_nt: TGTGCCTGGAGTACACCCCGCCTCCGCGGGAGATCAGGAGGCGGGCATGGGGGGGAGACCCAGTACTTC; cdr3_aa: CAWSTPRLRGRSGGGHGGETQYF; d_call: TRBD2; j_call: TRBJ2-5; v_call: TRBV30; cdr3_length: 23; clone_size: few
cdr3_nt: TGTGCCAGCAGCACCCGACAGGGAGGAGAGACCCAGTACTTC; cdr3_aa: CASSTRQGGETQYF; d_call: .; j_call: TRBJ2-5; v_call: TRBV5-4; cdr3_length: 14; clone_size: .